This note documents a single T cell receptor (beta chain) sequence. CDR3 length: 15 amino acids. After removal of 5 bases from V and 7 bases from J, the junction contained 8 bases not matched to a gene. Germline V gives CDR1 SEHNR, CDR2 FQNEAQ (reference sequence). The data stem from a study of blood T cell repertoires in COVID-19. Study-level background: Samples taken during acute and convalescent COVID-19 were collected in the United States, Italy and Spain. PBMCs, B-cell-depleted T cells, or T cells provided the cDNA or gDNA that made up the material.

The authors' processing: It was from reference gene primer amplification that nucleated cell counts were estimated. The data were produced by immunoSEQ multiplex PCR, yet TCRdb's version contains in-frame clones alone and is incomplete. V and J calls and clone size are those listed in that table; D and trimming were worked out from the DNA. The sample consists of around 290,000 clones, around 87% of them appearing once. The source material was peripheral blood. This TCR was sampled from a woman aged 45-65 years who had recovered from COVID-19. This chain joins TRBV7-9 and TRBJ1-4, with 9 bases lining up with TRBD1. The CDR3: CASSRRTGGSEKLFF. In DNA, the CDR3 is TGTGCCAGCAGCCGTAGAACAGGGGGCAGTGAAAAACTGTTTTTT.